This TCR beta chain comes out of a study of cytomegalovirus exposure and HLA in healthy donors. About the research overall: Researchers previously reported finding 90 million to 130 million unique TCR beta sequences from 170 million or so T cells.

Comment on this clone: Its antigen is unknown.

Overall study results and limits: It was about 150 TCR beta chains that were listed as cytomegalovirus-associated. V- and J-gene trimming of TCR beta was linked (in a later analysis) to a missense DCLRE1C variant.

The PCR used 60 Vbeta and 13 Jbeta primers. Assay: immunoSEQ multiplex PCR; the TCRdb copy retains only in-frame clones and omits some. The data contain more than 95,000 clones, 74% of them singletons. There are 19 residues in the CDR3. V was pared by 6 bases and J by 3 bases, with 21 bases of the junction left unmatched. Per the germline V gene, CDR1 is ENHRY and CDR2 is SYGVKD. J is TRBJ2-7 and V is TRBV10-3; 9 nucleotides match TRBD1. Sample: PBMCs. This sequence originates from a woman aged 45-60 years in good health and CMV-seropositive. The CDR3 reads CAISMTKIDRGVLFYEQYF. The CDR3 coding sequence is TGTGCCATCAGCATGACAAAAATAGACAGGGGGGTACTTTTCTACGAGCAGTACTTC.